This T cell receptor (beta chain) was obtained from a study of T-cell memory formation after mild COVID-19. Whole-study results and caveats: Certain responding clones were present in pre-infection memory, suggesting participation of cross-reactive memory. Clones that contracted from day 15 to 85 were balanced CD4/CD8, while later expanders leaned CD4+.

Amplification by 5'RACE using constant-segment primers produced TCR alpha and TCR beta cDNA libraries that carried sample barcodes and UMIs. TCRdb independently ran MiXCR on the 5' RACE reads; one entry per CDR3 protein. The sample lists about 210,000 distinct CDR3 sequences; under 30% were seen once. By sample fraction, this clonotype is medium-sized (0.01 to 0.1%). Its antigen remains unknown. The receptor comes from an adult woman who had mild COVID-19 (a few samples of this study predate the infection). Cell type and time point are not known. The specimen sequenced was PBMCs or a T cell subset sorted from them (not recorded which).

The CDR3 sequence: CASSTDSGANVLTF. As DNA, the CDR3 is TGTGCCAGCAGTACCGACTCTGGGGCCAACGTCCTGACTTTC. The V and J genes are TRBV25-1 and TRBJ2-6; D call uncertain. Germline CDR1 reads MGHDK; CDR2 reads SYGVNS. V lost 5 bases and J 0 bases, leaving 5 bases between the germline ends. The CDR3 is 14 residues long.